The T cell receptor beta chain described here comes from a study of T cells in Graves' hyperthyroidism and ophthalmopathy (dated by TCRdb to the late 2010s). With respect to the entire study: Peripheral blood was collected at initial diagnosis, before any treatment. To identify distinguishing TCR V-J signatures, a discovery cohort of around 100 patients was used, comprising 40 to 45 with Graves' ophthalmopathy and some 60 with stable Graves' hyperthyroidism. Whether ophthalmopathy could be predicted prospectively was tested in an independent validation cohort made up of 18 to 20 hyperthyroidism patients plus 17 patients who later progressed to ophthalmopathy. The approximately 98 discovery patients were randomly divided into training and test sets at a 7:3 ratio. Thyroid tissue and blood T-cell repertoires from more than 5 Graves' hyperthyroidism patients were also compared in the study. Following sampling, methimazole starting at 30 mg daily was given to hyperthyroidism patients, and high-dose intravenous methylprednisolone was given to ophthalmopathy patients. The paper describes TCR Vbeta CDR3 sequencing of 120 to 150 peripheral blood samples, made up of about 40 ophthalmopathy patients, roughly 75 hyperthyroidism patients and some 17 progressor patients. Overall study results and their limits: Most expanded thyroid clonotypes (frequency above 0.001) were also detected in blood, a finding suggesting that blood repertoires may reflect thyroid immune responses. In cross-validation, a model built on a 13 V-J signature told ophthalmopathy apart from stable hyperthyroidism with under 90% sensitivity and approximately 81% specificity, and in testing the same model reached 80%/75%. No statistical method was used to set the sample size in advance, and investigators knew the group allocation. In validation, progression to ophthalmopathy was predicted by the model with more than 65% sensitivity and around 75% specificity, a median of 6.5 months before onset.

CDR3 length: 14 amino acids, cysteine to phenylalanine. Only the CDR3 region is kept as DNA, spanning 42 bases read in frame from base 1. V was cut back by 4 bases and J by 2 bases, leaving a gap of 12 bases between them. TCR beta CDR3 regions were amplified from RNA transcripts. A first-round RT-PCR of the TCR CDR3 used the HTBI primer set with the Qiagen OneStep RT-PCR kit. A second multiplex PCR round built the libraries, followed by size selection and purification. Paired-end sequencing of the libraries was performed with 100 bp reads on an Illumina HiSeq2000. In the authors' own workflow: SOAPnuke was used to process the raw data, removing reads that contained adapters or uncalled bases, had a mean Phred below 15, or lacked an exact match to the constant primer or identifier. High-quality paired reads were merged with COPE v1.2.5, and unique nucleotide sequences were defined as clonotypes. MiTCR v1.1 was used to align clonotypes to the IMGT TRBV, TRBD and TRBJ reference segments. Analysis was restricted to V-J combinations with a frequency above 0.0001, which covered 99% to 99.2% of repertoires. A TCS score was defined as the ratio between F50 (clonal expansion) and ExV (chaos), using BLOSUM62-based TCRdist between CDR3 peptides within each V-J. Welch's t-statistics and random forest reduced 500 to 550 V-J features to roughly 13, which were used in a naive Bayes classifier (R e1071). TCRdb reran the public reads through fastp at Q25 and MiXCR, keeping productive beta chains. Here each entry gathers all rows of one CDR3 protein and keeps the most common genes and DNA. The V and J calls here are based on TCRdb, not the publication. The sample has approximately 300,000 distinct CDR3 sequences on record, over 15% of them singletons. The leading ten clones occupy approximately 60% of the sample.

Moderately to severely active disease, a Clinical Activity Score of at least 3, a NOSPECS grade of at least 4, and a duration under 3 months were present in ophthalmopathy patients. The study excluded patients with uncontrolled infections, other autoimmune diseases, pregnancy or lactation. Diagnoses were established on the basis of clinical symptoms, serum thyroxine and TRAb, thyroid ultrasound, and orbital computed tomography. PBMCs were separated from roughly 10 ml of fresh peripheral blood using Ficoll-Paque density gradient centrifugation. Trizol reagent was used to extract total RNA, and RNA quality was then checked on an Agilent 2100 Bioanalyzer. As for this clonotype: What antigen it recognizes has not been identified. The record has no base qualities; no much larger clone is one base away.

The chain joins TRBV12-3 or TRBV12-4 to TRBJ2-7; the D gene is perhaps TRBD1 or TRBD2, each of them matching over 5 bases. The sample comprised blood. This TCR came from a woman in her fifties or sixties with Graves' ophthalmopathy. The CDR3 protein sequence reads: CASSSGTKPYEQYF. The sequenced DNA is TGTGCCAGCAGTTCCGGGACCAAGCCCTACGAGCAGTACTTC.